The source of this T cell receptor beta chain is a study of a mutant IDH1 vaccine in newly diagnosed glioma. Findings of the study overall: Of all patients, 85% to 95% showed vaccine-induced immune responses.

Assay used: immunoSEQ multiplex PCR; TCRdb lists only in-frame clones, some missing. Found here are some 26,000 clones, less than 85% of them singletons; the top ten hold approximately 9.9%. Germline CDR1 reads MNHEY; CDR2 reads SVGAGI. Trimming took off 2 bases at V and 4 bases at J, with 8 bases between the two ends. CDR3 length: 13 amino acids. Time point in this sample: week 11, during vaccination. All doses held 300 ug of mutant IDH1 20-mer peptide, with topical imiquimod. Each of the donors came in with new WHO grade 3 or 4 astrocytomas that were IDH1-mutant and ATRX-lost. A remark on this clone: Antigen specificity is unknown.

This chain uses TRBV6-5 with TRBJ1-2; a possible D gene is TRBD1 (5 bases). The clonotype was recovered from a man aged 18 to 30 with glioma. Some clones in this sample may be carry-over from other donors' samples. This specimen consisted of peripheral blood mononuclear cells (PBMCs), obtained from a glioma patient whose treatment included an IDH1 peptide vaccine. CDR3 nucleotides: TGTGCCAGCAGTTACGAGGGGCCCTATGGCTACACCTTC. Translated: CASSYEGPYGYTF.